This TCR beta chain was documented in a study of T cell changes during pregnancy in multiple sclerosis. TCRdb's copy holds only in-frame clones and misses some; the assay was immunoSEQ multiplex PCR. The sample yields under 100,000 clones, about 95% seen once. The sequencing here drew on peripheral blood, taken in the third trimester of pregnancy. This TCR derives from a female donor with multiple sclerosis, enrolled in a pregnancy study.

CDR3 in amino acids: CASSGTDSGNTIYF. CDR3 in DNA: TGCGCCAGCAGCGGTACAGATTCTGGAAACACCATATATTTT. V gene TRBV4-1 combines with J gene TRBJ1-3; D is unclear. The CDR3 has 14 residues. Per germline, CDR1 MGHRA and CDR2 YSYEKL. The V end lost 5 bases, the J end lost 1 base, and 9 bases lay between the germline ends.